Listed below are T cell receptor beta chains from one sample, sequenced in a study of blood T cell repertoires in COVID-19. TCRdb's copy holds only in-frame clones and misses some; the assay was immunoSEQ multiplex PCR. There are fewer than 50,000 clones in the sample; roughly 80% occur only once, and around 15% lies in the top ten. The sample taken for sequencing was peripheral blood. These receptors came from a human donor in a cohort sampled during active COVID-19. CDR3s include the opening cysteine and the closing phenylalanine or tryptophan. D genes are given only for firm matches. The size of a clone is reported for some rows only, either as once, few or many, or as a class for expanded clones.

CDR3nt: TGTGCCAGCAGCGAGGGACAGGAGGACGAGCAGTACTTC; CDR3aa: CASSEGQEDEQYF; j_gene: TRBJ2-7; v_gene: TRBV2; abundance: few; d_gene: TRBD1
CDR3nt: TGTGCCAGCAGCTTAGTACTAGCAGGAGGCAATGAGCAGTTCTTC; CDR3aa: CASSLVLAGGNEQFF; j_gene: TRBJ2-1; v_gene: TRBV7-2; abundance: .; d_gene: .
CDR3nt: TGTGCCAGCAGCTTAGAACTAGCCCGAGAGACCCAGTACTTC; CDR3aa: CASSLELARETQYF; j_gene: TRBJ2-5; v_gene: TRBV13; abundance: .; d_gene: .
CDR3nt: TGTGCCAGCAGGGCGACAGGGTCAACGCAGTATTTT; CDR3aa: CASRATGSTQYF; j_gene: TRBJ2-3; v_gene: TRBV11-2; abundance: .; d_gene: TRBD1
CDR3nt: TGTGCCAGCAGTTTGCCGATACAGGGCTATGGCTACACCTTC; CDR3aa: CASSLPIQGYGYTF; j_gene: TRBJ1-2; v_gene: TRBV28; abundance: few; d_gene: .
CDR3nt: TGTGCCAGCAGCGCTCCCGGGACTAGCGCCGGCAGCTCCTACAATGAGCAGTTCTTC; CDR3aa: CASSAPGTSAGSSYNEQFF; j_gene: TRBJ2-1; v_gene: TRBV9; abundance: many; d_gene: TRBD2
CDR3nt: TGTGCCAGCACCACCCTGCCGGGACAGATTTCACCCCTCCACTTT; CDR3aa: CASTTLPGQISPLHF; j_gene: TRBJ1-6; v_gene: TRBV2; abundance: .; d_gene: TRBD1
CDR3nt: TGTGCCAGCAGCTTCGGCGGGTCCAATCAGCCCCAGCATTTT; CDR3aa: CASSFGGSNQPQHF; j_gene: TRBJ1-5; v_gene: TRBV5-4; abundance: .; d_gene: .
CDR3nt: TGTGCCAGCTCTAATATCGGGGATGGCAATCAGCCCCAGCATTTT; CDR3aa: CASSNIGDGNQPQHF; j_gene: TRBJ1-5; v_gene: TRBV7-8; abundance: once; d_gene: .
CDR3nt: TGTGCCAGCAGTCTGGTGGAAGCGGGGGCTCGCCAGCCCCAGCATTTT; CDR3aa: CASSLVEAGARQPQHF; j_gene: TRBJ1-5; v_gene: TRBV7-8; abundance: .; d_gene: .
CDR3nt: TGTGCCAGTAGTAGATCTGCGGACAGGGGGACCTACGAGCAGTACTTC; CDR3aa: CASSRSADRGTYEQYF; j_gene: TRBJ2-7; v_gene: TRBV19; abundance: .; d_gene: TRBD1
CDR3nt: TGTGCCAGCAGCCTTACAGCCGGGGAGCTGTTTTTT; CDR3aa: CASSLTAGELFF; j_gene: TRBJ2-2; v_gene: TRBV7-9; abundance: .; d_gene: .
CDR3nt: TGCAGTGCTAGTAGGGAGAATGAGCAGTTCTTC; CDR3aa: CSASRENEQFF; j_gene: TRBJ2-1; v_gene: TRBV20-1; abundance: .; d_gene: .
CDR3nt: TGTGCCTGGAGTGGGAGACAGGGGAGTGAAAAACTGTTTTTT; CDR3aa: CAWSGRQGSEKLFF; j_gene: TRBJ1-4; v_gene: TRBV30; abundance: .; d_gene: TRBD1
CDR3nt: TGTGCCAGTAGTATGCGAACTGAAGCTTTCTTT; CDR3aa: CASSMRTEAFF; j_gene: TRBJ1-1; v_gene: TRBV19; abundance: .; d_gene: .
CDR3nt: TGTGCCAGCAGCTCCGTGACAGGGGGGAACACTGAAGCTTTCTTT; CDR3aa: CASSSVTGGNTEAFF; j_gene: TRBJ1-1; v_gene: TRBV7-3; abundance: few; d_gene: TRBD1
CDR3nt: TGTGCCAGCAGCAAGACAGGGCTCTCTGGGGCCAACGTCCTGACTTTC; CDR3aa: CASSKTGLSGANVLTF; j_gene: TRBJ2-6; v_gene: TRBV7-9; abundance: .; d_gene: TRBD1